This TCR beta chain came from a study of cytomegalovirus exposure and HLA in healthy donors. Findings and limits, study-wide: Indistinguishable V segments such as TRBV6-2 and TRBV6-3 were excluded. TCR beta V- and J-gene trimming was later associated with a missense DCLRE1C variant.

Primers for the PCR totalled 60 Vbeta and 13 Jbeta. As originally analysed: Unique TCR beta chains totaled some 81 million in a later count, with approximately 11 million of them shared. Assay used: immunoSEQ multiplex PCR; TCRdb lists only in-frame clones, some missing. The DNA was the basis for D and trimming; V, J and clone size are from that table. In the table there are around 70,000 clones, 70% to 85% of which are singletons. V lost 5 bases and J lost 1, with 14 bases in between. The CDR3 totals 15 residues. Per germline, CDR1 MGHRA and CDR2 YSYEKL. On this clone: What it binds is not known.

This TCR was sampled from a girl aged 5-17 years in good health and CMV-seropositive. The gene calls are TRBV4-1 and TRBJ1-1; unclear D gene. Sequenced: PBMCs. The CDR3 nucleotides are TGCGCCAGCAGCTCAATCCTAACTAAGAACACTGAAGCTTTCTTT. It codes for CASSSILTKNTEAFF.